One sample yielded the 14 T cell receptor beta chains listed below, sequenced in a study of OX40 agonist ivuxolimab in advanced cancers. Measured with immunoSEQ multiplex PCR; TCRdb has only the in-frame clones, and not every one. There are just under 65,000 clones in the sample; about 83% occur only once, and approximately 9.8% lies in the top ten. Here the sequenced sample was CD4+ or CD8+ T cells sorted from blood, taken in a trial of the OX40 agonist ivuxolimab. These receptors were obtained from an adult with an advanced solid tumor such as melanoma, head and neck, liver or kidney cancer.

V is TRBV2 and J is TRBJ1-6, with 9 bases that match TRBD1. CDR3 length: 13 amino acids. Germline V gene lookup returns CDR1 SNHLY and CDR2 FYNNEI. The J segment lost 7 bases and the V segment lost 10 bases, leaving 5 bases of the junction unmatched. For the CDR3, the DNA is TGTGCCAAGGGACAGGGAGTGAATTCACCCCTCCACTTT. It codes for CAKGQGVNSPLHF.

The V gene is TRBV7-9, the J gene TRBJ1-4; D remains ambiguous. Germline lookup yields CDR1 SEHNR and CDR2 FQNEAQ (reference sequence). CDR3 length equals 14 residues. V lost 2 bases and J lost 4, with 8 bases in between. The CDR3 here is CASSLQVLNEKLFF. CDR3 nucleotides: TGTGCCAGCAGCTTACAGGTTCTTAATGAAAAACTGTTTTTT.

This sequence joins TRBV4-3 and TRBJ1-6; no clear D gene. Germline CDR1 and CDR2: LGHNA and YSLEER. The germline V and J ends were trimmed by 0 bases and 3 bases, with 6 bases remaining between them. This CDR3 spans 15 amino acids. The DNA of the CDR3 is TGCGCCAGCAGCCAAGAGACCGACTATAATTCACCCCTCCACTTT. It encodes CASSQETDYNSPLHF.

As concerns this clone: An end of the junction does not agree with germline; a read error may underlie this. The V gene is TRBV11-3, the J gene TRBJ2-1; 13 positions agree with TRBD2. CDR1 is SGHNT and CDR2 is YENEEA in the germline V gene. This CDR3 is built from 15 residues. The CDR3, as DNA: TGTGCCAGCAGCTTAGAGACTAGCGGGAGGTCCTCTAAGGTCTTC. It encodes CASSLETSGRSSKVF.

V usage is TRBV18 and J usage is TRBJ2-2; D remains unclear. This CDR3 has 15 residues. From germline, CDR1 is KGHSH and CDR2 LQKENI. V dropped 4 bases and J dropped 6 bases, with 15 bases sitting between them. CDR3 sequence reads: CASSLSTGVPGELFF. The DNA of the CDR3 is TGTGCCAGCTCACTCTCCACTGGTGTCCCCGGGGAGCTGTTTTTT.

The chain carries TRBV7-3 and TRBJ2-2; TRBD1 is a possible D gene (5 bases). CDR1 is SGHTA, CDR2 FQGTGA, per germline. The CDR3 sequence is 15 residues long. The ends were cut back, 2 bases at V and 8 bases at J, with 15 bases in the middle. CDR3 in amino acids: CASSLAGSWEGELFF. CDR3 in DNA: TGTGCCAGCAGCTTAGCAGGGTCCTGGGAAGGGGAGCTGTTTTTT.

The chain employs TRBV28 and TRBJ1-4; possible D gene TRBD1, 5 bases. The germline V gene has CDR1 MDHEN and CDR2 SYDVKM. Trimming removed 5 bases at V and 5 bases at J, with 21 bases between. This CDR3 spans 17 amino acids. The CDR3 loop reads CASSRGMALEPNEKLFF. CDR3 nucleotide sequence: TGTGCCAGCAGTAGGGGTATGGCGCTCGAGCCCAATGAAAAACTGTTTTTT.

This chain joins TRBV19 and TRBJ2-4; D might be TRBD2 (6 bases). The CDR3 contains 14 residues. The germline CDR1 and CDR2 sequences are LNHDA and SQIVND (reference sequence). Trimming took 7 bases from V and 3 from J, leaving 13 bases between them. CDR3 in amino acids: CASNAGRDKNIQYF. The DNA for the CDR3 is TGTGCCAGTAACGCGGGAAGGGACAAAAACATTCAGTACTTC.

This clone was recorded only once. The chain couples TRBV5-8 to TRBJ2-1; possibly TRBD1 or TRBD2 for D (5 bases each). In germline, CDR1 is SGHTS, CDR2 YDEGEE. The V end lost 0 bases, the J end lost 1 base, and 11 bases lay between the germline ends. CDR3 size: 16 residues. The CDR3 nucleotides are TGTGCCAGCAGCTTGGTGGGGGTTATATCCTACAATGAGCAGTTCTTC. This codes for CASSLVGVISYNEQFF.

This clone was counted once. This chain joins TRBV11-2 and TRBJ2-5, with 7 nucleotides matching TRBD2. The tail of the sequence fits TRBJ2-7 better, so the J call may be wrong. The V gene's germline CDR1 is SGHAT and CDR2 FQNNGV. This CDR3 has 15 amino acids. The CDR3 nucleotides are TGTGCCAGCAGCACTGAGGGGCGGGAGCTACACGAGCAGTACTTC. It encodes CASSTEGRELHEQYF.

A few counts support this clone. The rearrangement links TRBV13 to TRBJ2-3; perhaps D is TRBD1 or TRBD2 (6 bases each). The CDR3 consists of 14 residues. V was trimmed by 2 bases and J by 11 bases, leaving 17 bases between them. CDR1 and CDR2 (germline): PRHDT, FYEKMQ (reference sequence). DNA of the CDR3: TGTGCCAGCAGCTTACTCCTTAGGGGGAGGCGGCAGTATTTT. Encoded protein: CASSLLLRGRRQYF.

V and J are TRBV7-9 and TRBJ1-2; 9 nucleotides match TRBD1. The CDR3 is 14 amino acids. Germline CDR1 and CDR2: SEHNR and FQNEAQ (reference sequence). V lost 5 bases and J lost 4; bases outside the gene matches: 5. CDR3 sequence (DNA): TGTGCCAGCAGCCTTGGACAGGGGACCTATGGCTACACCTTC. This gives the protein CASSLGQGTYGYTF. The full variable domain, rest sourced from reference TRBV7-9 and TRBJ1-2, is DTGVSQNPRHKITKRGQNVTFRCDPISEHNRLYWYRQTLGQGPEFLTYFQNEAQLEKSRLLSDRFSAERPKGSFSTLEIQRTEQGDSAMYLCASSLGQGTYGYTFGSGTRLTVV.

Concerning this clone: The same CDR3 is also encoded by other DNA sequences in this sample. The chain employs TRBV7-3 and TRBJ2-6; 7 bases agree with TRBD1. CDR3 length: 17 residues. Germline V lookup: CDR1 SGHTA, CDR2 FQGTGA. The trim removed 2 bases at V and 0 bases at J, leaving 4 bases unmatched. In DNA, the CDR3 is TGTGCCAGCAGCTTAGGCTCAGGGGGCTCTGGGGCCAACGTCCTGACTTTC. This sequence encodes CASSLGSGGSGANVLTF.

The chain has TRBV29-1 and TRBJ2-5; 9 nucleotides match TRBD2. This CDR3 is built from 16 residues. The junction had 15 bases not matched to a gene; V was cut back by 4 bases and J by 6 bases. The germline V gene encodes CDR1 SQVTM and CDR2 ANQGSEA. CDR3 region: CSVVASGERLMKTQYF. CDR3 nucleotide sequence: TGCAGCGTTGTGGCTAGCGGGGAACGGTTGATGAAGACCCAGTACTTC. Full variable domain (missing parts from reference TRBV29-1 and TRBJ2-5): SAVISQKPSRDICQRGTSLTIQCQVDSQVTMMFWYRQQPGQSLTLIATANQGSEATYESGFVIDKFPISRPNLTFSTLTVSNMSPEDSSIYLCSVVASGERLMKTQYFGPGTRLLVL.